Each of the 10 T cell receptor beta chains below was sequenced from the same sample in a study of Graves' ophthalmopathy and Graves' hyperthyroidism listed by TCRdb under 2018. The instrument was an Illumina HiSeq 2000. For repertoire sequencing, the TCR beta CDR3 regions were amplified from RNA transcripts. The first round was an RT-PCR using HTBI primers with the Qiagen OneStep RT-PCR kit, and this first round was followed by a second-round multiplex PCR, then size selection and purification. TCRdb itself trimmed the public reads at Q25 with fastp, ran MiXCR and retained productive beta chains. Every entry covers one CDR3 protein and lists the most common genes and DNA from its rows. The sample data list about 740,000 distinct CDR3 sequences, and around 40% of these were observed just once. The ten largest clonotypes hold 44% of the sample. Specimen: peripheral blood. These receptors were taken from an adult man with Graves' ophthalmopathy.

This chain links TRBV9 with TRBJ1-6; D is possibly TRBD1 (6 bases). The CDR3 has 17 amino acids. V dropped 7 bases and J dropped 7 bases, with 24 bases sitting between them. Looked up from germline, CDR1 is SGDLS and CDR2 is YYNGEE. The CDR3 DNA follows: TGTGCCAGCTCACCACCGGCAACAGGGCGAGCAAATTCACCCCTCCACTTT. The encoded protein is CASSPPATGRANSPLHF.

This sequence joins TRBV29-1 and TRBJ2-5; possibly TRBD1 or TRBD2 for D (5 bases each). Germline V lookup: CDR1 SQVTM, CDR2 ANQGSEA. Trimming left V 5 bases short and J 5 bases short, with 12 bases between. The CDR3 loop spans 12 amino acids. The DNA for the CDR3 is TGCAGCGTTACAGGTGGGAGCGAGACCCAGTACTTC. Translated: CSVTGGSETQYF.

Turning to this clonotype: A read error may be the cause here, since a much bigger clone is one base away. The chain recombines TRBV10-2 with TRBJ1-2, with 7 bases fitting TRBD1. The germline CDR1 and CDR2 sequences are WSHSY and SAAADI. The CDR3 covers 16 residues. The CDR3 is CAISETLDRAYYGYTF. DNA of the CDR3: TGCGCCATCAGTGAAACCTTAGACAGGGCCTACTATGGCTACACCTTC.

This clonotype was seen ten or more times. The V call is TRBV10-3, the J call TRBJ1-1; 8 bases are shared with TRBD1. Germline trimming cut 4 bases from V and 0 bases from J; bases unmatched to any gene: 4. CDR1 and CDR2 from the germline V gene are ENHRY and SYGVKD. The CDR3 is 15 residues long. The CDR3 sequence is CAISARDRMNTEAFF. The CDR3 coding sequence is TGTGCCATCAGTGCCCGGGACAGGATGAACACTGAAGCTTTCTTT.

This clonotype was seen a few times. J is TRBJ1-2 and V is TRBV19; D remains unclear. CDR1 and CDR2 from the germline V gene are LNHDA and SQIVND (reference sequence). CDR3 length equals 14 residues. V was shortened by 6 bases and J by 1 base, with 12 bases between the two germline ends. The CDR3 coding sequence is TGTGCCAGTAGCCCATTCGGGCTTAACTATGGCTACACCTTC. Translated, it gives CASSPFGLNYGYTF.

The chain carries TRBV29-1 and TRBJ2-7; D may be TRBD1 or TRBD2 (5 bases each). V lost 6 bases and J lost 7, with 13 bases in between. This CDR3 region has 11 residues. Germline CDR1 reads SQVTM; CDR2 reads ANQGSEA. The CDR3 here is CSVRGAGEQYF. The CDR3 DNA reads TGCAGCGTCCGAGGGGCCGGGGAGCAGTACTTC.

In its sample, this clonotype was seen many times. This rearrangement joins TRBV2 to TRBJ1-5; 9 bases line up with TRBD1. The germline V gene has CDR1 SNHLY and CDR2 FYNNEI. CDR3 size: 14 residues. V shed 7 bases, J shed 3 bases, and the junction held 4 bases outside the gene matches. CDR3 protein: CASKGQGSNQPQHF. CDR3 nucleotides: TGTGCCAGCAAAGGACAGGGGTCCAATCAGCCCCAGCATTTT.

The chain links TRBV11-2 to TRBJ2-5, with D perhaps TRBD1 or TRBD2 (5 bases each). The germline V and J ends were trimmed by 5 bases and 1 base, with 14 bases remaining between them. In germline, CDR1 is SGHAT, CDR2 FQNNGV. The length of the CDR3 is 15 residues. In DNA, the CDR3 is TGTGCCAGCAGCCCTATTAACGGGGCCCAAGAGACCCAGTACTTC. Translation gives CASSPINGAQETQYF.

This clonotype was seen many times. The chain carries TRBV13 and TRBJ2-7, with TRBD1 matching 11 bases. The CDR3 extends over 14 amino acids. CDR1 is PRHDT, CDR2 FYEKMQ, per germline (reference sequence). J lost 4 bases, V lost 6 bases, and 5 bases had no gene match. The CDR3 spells CASRRRDRGYEQYF. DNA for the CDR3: TGTGCCAGCAGACGGCGGGACAGGGGGTACGAGCAGTACTTC.

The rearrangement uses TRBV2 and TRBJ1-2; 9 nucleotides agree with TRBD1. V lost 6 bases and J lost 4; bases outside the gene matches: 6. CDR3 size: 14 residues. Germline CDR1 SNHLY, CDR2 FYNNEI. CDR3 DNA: TGTGCCAGCAGGGACAGGGGTTCGAGCTATGGCTACACCTTC. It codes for CASRDRGSSYGYTF.